This T cell receptor beta chain was sequenced in a study of blood T cell repertoires in COVID-19. Repertoires were generated with immunoSEQ multiplex PCR, while TCRdb's copy carries only in-frame clones and drops some. The sample lists approximately 210,000 clones; over 80% were seen once. The CDR3 length is 14 residues. V gave up 2 bases and J gave up 6 bases, with 11 bases separating them. CDR1 and CDR2 from the germline V gene are SGHNT and YENEEA. Sequencing was performed on peripheral blood. The source of this sequence is a human donor in a cohort sampled during active COVID-19. The chain combines TRBV11-3 with TRBJ2-1; D might be TRBD2 (6 bases). The CDR3 DNA is TGTGCCAGCAGCTTACTAGCGTATAGCAATGAGCAGTTCTTC. Protein product: CASSLLAYSNEQFF.